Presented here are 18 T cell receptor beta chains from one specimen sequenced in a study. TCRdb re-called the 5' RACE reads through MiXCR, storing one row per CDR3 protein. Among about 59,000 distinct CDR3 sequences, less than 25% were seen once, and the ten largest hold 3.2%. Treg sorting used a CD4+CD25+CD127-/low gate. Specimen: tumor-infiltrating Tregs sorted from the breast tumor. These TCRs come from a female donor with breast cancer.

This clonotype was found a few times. The CDR3 is CASSLQYGRGDTQYF. In DNA form, the CDR3 reads TGTGCCAGCAGCTTACAATACGGGAGGGGGGATACGCAGTATTTT. The rearrangement uses TRBV7-2 and TRBJ2-3, with 8 bases lining up with TRBD2. Unmatched junction bases numbered 7, after V lost 2 bases and J lost 6 bases. The CDR3 is made up of 15 amino acids. Germline lookup yields CDR1 SGHTA and CDR2 FQGNSA. Filled out from reference TRBV7-2 and TRBJ2-3, the complete variable domain reads GAGVSQSPSNKVTEKGKDVELRCDPISGHTALYWYRQSLGQGLEFLIYFQGNSAPDKSGLPSDRFSAERTGGSVSTLTIQRTQQEDSAVYLCASSLQYGRGDTQYFGPGTRLTVL.

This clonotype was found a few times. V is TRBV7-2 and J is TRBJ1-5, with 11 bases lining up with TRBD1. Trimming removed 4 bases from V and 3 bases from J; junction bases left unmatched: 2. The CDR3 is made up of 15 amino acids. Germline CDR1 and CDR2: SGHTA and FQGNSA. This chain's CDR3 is CASSSGQGANQPQHF. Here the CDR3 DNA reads TGTGCCAGCAGCTCAGGACAGGGGGCCAATCAGCCCCAGCATTTT.

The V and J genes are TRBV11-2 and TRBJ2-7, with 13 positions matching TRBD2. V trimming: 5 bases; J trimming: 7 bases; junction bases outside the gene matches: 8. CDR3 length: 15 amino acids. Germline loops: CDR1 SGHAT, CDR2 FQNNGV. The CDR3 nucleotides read TGTGCCAGCAGCGAAAGACTAGCGGGGGGAGAGGAGCAGTACTTC. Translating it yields CASSERLAGGEEQYF.

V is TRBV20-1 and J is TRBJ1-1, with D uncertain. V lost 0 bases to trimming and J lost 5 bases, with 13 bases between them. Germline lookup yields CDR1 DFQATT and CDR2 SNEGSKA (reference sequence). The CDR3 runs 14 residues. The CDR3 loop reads CSARDQRAGTEAFF. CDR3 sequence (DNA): TGCAGTGCTAGAGATCAAAGGGCGGGAACTGAAGCTTTCTTT.

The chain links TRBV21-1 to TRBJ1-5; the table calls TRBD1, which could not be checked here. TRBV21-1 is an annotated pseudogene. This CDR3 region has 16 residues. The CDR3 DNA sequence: TGTGCCAGCAGCAAAGAGGCTAAGACAGACAGTCAGCCCCAGCATTTT. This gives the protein CASSKEAKTDSQPQHF.

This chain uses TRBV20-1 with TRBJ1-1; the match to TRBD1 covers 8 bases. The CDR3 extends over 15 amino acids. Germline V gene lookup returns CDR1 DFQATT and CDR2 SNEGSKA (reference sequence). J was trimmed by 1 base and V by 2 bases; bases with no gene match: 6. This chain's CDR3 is CSARWRDRTNTEAFF. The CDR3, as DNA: TGCAGTGCTAGATGGAGGGACAGGACGAACACTGAAGCTTTCTTT.

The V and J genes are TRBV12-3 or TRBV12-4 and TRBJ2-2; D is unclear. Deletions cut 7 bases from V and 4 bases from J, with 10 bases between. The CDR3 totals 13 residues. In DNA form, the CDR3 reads TGTGCCAGCATTACCCACGGCACCGGGGAGCTGTTTTTT. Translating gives CASITHGTGELFF.

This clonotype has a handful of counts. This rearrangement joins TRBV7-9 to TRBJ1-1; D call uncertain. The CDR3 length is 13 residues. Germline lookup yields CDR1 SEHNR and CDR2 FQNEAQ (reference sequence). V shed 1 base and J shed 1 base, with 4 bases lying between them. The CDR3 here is CASSLVRNTEAFF. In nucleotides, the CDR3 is TGTGCCAGCAGCTTAGTGAGGAACACTGAAGCTTTCTTT.

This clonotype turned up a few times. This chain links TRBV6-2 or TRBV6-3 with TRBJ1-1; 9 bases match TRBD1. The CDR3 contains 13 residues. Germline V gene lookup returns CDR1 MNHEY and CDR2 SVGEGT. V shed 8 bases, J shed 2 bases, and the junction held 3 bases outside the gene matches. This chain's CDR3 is CASQTGGNTEAFF. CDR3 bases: TGTGCCAGCCAGACAGGGGGAAACACTGAAGCTTTCTTT.

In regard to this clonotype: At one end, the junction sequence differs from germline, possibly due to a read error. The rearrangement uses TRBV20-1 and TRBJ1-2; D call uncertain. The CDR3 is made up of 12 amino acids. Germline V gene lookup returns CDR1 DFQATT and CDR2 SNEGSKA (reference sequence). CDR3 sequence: CSDRDLGYGYTF. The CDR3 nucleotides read TGCAGTGATAGAGACCTGGGATATGGCTACACCTTC.

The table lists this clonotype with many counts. CDR3 protein: CSAKGQGALNSPLHF. CDR3 nucleotide sequence: TGCAGTGCAAAGGGACAGGGGGCTCTCAATTCACCCCTCCACTTT. The chain carries TRBV20-1 and TRBJ1-6, with 12 bases aligning to TRBD1. Germline lookup yields CDR1 DFQATT and CDR2 SNEGSKA (reference sequence). The CDR3 contains 15 residues. The V and J ends lost 6 bases and 7 bases, in that order; junction bases with no gene match: 7.

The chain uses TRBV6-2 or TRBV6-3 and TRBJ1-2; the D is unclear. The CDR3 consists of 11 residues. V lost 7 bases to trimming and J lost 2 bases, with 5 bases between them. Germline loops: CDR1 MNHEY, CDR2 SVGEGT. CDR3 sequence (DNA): TGTGCCAGCACCGACAACTATGGCTACACCTTC. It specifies CASTDNYGYTF.

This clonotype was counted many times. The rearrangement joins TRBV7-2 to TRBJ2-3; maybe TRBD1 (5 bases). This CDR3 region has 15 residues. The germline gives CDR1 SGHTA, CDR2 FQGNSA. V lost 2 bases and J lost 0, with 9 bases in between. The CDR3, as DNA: TGTGCCAGCAGCTTAAGGGGTTCTAGCACAGATACGCAGTATTTT. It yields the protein CASSLRGSSTDTQYF. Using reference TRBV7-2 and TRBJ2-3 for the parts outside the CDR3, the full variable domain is GAGVSQSPSNKVTEKGKDVELRCDPISGHTALYWYRQSLGQGLEFLIYFQGNSAPDKSGLPSDRFSAERTGGSVSTLTIQRTQQEDSAVYLCASSLRGSSTDTQYFGPGTRLTVL.

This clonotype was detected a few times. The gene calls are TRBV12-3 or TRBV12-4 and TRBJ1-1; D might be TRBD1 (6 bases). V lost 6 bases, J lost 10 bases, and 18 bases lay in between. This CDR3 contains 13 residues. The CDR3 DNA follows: TGTGCCAGCAGGCAACCTACAGGGAGGACAGCTTTCTTT. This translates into CASRQPTGRTAFF.

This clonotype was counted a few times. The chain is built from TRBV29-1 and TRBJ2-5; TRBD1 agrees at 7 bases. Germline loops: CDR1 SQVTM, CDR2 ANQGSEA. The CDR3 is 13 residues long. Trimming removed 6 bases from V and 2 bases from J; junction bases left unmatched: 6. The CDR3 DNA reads TGCAGCGTCCCGGGACAGTTACAAGAGACCCAGTACTTC. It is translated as CSVPGQLQETQYF.

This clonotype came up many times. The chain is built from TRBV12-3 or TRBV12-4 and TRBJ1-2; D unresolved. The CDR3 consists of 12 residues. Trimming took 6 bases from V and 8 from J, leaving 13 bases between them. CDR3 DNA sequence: TGTGCCAGCAGCAAGGGTGTGCGAGGCTACACCTTC. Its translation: CASSKGVRGYTF.

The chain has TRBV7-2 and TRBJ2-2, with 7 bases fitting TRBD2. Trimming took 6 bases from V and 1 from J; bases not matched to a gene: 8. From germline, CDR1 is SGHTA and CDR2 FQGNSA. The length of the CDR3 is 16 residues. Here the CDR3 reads CASRFSGGGNTGELFF. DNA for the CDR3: TGTGCCAGCAGATTTAGTGGCGGGGGGAACACCGGGGAGCTGTTTTTT.

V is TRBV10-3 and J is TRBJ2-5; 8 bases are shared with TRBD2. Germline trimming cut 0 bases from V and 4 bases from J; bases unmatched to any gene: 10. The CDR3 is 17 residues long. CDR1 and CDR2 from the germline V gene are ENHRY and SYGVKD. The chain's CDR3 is CAISESIAGGRIETQYF. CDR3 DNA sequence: TGTGCCATCAGTGAGTCGATCGCGGGAGGCCGGATAGAGACCCAGTACTTC.